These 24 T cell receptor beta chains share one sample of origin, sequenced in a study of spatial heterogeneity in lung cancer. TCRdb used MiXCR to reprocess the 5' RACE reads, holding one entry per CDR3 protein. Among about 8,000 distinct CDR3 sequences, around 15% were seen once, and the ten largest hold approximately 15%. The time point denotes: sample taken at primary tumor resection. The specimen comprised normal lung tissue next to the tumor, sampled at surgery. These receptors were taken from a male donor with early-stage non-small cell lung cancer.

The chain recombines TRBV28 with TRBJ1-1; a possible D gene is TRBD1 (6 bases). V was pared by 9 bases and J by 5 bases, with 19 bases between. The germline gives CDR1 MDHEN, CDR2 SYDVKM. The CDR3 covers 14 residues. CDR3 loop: CASSVGGARTEAFF. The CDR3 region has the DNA TGTGCCAGTTCAGTTGGGGGGGCTCGGACTGAAGCTTTCTTT.

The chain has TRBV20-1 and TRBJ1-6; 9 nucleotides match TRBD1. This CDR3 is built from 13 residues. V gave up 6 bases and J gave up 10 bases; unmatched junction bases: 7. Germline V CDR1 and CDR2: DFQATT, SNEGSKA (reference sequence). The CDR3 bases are TGCAGTGCAAGGACAGGGGATGGCTCACCCCTCCACTTT. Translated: CSARTGDGSPLHF.

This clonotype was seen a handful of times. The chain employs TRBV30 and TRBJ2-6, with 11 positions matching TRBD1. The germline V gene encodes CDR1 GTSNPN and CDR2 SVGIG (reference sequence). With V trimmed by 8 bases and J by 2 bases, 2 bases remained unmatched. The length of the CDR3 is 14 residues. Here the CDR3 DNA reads TGTGCCGGACAGGGGGCGGCTGGGGCCAACGTCCTGACTTTC. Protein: CAGQGAAGANVLTF.

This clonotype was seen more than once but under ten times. This CDR3 is CASSPARENTGELFF. For the CDR3, the DNA is TGTGCCAGCAGCCCTGCCCGGGAAAACACCGGGGAGCTGTTTTTT. The J gene is TRBJ2-2, the V gene TRBV7-2; tentative D call: TRBD2 (5 bases). The germline V and J ends were trimmed by 5 bases and 2 bases, with 12 bases remaining between them. Germline V gives CDR1 SGHTA, CDR2 FQGNSA. CDR3 length: 15 amino acids.

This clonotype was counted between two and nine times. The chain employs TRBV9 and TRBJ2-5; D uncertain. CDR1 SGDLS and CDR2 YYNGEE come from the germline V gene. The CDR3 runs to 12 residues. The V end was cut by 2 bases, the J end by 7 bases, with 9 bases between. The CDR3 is CASSVDPGTQYF. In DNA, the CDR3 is TGTGCCAGCAGCGTCGACCCTGGGACCCAGTACTTC.

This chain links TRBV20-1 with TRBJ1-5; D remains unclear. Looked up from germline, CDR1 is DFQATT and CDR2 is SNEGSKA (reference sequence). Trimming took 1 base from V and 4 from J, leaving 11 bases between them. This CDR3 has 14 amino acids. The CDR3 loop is CSARGPGLNQPQHF. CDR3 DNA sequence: TGCAGTGCTAGAGGTCCGGGCCTAAATCAGCCCCAGCATTTT.

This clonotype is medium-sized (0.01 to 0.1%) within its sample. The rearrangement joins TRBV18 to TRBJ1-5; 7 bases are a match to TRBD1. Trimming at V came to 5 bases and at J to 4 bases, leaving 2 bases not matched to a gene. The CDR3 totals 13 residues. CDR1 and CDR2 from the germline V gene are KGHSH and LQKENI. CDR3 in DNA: TGTGCCAGCTCAGAACAGGGGAATCAGCCCCAGCATTTT. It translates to CASSEQGNQPQHF.

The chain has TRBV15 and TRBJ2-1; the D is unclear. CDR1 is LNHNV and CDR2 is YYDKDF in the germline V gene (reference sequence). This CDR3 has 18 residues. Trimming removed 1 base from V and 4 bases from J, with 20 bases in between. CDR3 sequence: CATSRVRFVGKGYNEQFF. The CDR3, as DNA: TGTGCCACCAGCAGAGTGAGATTTGTTGGTAAAGGGTACAATGAGCAGTTCTTC.

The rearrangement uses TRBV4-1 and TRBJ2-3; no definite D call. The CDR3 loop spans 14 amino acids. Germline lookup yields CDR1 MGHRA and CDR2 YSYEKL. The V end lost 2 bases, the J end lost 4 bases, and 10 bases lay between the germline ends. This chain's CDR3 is CASSQLSGADTQYF. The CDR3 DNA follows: TGCGCCAGCAGCCAATTATCAGGAGCAGATACGCAGTATTTT.

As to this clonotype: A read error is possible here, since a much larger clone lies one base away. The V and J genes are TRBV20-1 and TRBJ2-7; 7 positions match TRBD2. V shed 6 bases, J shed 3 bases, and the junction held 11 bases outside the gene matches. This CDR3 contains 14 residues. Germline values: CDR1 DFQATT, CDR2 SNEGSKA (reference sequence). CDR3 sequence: CSAPFAGVNYEQYF. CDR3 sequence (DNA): TGCAGTGCCCCCTTTGCGGGAGTTAACTACGAGCAGTACTTC.

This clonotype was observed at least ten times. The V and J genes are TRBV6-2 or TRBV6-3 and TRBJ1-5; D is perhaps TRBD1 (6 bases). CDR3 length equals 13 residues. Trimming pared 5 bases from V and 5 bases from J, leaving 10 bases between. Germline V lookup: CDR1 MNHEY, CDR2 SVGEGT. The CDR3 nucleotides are TGTGCCAGCAGTCAGGGGACGGATCAGCCCCAGCATTTT. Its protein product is CASSQGTDQPQHF.

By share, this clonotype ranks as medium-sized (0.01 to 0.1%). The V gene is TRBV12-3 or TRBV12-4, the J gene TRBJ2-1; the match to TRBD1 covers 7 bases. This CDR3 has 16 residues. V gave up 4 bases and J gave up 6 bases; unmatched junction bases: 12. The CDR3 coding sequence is TGTGCCAGCAGTTCTCTAGGGGACAGACAGTTCAATGAGCAGTTCTTC. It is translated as CASSSLGDRQFNEQFF.

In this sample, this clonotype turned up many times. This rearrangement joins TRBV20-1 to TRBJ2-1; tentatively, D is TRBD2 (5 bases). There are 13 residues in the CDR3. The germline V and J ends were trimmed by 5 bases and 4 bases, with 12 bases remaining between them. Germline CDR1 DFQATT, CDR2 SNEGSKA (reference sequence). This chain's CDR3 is CSAGSTGYNEQFF. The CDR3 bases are TGCAGTGCTGGTTCGACGGGGTACAATGAGCAGTTCTTC.

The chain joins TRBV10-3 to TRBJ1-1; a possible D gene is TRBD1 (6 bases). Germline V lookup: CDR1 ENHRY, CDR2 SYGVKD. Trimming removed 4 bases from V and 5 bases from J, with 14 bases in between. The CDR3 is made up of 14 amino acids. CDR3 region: CAISAHREGTEAFF. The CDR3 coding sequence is TGTGCCATCAGTGCACACAGGGAGGGGACTGAAGCTTTCTTT.

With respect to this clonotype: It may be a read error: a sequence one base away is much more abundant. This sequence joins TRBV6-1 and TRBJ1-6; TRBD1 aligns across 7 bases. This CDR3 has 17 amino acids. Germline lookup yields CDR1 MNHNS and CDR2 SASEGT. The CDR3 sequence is CVSSADRAATYNSPLHF. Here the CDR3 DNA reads TGTGTCAGCAGTGCCGACAGGGCCGCAACCTATAATTCACCCCTCCACTTT.

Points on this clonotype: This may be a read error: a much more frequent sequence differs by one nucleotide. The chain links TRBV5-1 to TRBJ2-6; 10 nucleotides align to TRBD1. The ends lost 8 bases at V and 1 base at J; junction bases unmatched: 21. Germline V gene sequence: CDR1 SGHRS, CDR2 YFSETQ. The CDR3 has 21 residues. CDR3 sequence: CARSPIPAGTGVGSGANVLTF. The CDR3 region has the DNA TGCGCCAGAAGCCCGATCCCCGCCGGGACAGGGGTTGGTTCTGGGGCCAACGTCCTGACTTTC.

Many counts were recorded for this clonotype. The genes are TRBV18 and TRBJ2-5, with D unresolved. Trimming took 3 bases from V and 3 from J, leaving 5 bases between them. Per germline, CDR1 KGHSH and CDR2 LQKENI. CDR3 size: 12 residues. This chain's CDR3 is CASSPGEETQYF. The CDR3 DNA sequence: TGTGCCAGCTCACCTGGGGAAGAGACCCAGTACTTC.

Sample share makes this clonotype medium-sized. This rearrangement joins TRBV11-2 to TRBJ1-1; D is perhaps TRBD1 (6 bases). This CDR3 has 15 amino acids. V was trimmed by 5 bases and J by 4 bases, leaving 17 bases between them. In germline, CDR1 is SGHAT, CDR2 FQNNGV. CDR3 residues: CASSPGVQPGTEAFF. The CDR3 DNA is TGTGCCAGCAGCCCAGGGGTCCAACCGGGCACTGAAGCTTTCTTT. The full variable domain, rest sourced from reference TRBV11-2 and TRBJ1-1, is EAGVAQSPRYKIIEKRQSVAFWCNPISGHATLYWYQQILGQGPKLLIQFQNNGVVDDSQLPKDRFSAERLKGVDSTLKIQPAKLEDSAVYLCASSPGVQPGTEAFFGQGTRLTVV.

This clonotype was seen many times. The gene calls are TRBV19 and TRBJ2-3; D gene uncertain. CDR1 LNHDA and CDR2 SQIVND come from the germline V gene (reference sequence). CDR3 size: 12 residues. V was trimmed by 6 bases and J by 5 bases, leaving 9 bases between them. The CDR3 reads CASRLSGDTQYF. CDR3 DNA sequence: TGTGCCAGTAGGCTCTCAGGAGATACGCAGTATTTT.

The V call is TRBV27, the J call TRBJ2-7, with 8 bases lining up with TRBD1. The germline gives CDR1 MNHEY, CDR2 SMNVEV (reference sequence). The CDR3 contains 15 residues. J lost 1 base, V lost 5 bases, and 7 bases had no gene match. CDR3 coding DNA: TGTGCCAGCAGTCCTCGGACAGGGCGTTCCTACGAGCAGTACTTC. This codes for CASSPRTGRSYEQYF.

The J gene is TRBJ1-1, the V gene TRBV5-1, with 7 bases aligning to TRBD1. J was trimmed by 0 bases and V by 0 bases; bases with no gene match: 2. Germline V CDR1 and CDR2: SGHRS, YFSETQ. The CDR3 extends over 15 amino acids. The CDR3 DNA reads TGCGCCAGCAGCTTGGAGGGGGCGATGAACACTGAAGCTTTCTTT. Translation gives CASSLEGAMNTEAFF.

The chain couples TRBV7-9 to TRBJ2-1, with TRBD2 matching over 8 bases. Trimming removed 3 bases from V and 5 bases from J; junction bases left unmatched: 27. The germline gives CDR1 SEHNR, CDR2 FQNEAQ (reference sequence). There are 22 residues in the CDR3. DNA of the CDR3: TGTGCCAGCAGCTTGCTTATGCAAATCTCGGGACTAGTGCCGCTTGGAGACAATGAGCAGTTCTTC. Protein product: CASSLLMQISGLVPLGDNEQFF.

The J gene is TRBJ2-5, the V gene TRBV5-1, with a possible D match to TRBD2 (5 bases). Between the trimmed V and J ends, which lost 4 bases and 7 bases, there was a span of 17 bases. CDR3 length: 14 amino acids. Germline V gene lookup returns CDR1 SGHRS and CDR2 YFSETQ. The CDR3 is CASSGAAGQPTQYF. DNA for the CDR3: TGCGCCAGCAGCGGAGCGGCAGGTCAGCCGACCCAGTACTTC.

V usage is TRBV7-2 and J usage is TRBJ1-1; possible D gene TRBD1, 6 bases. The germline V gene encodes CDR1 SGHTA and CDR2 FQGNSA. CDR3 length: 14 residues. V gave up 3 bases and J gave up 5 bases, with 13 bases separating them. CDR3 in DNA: TGTGCCAGCAGCTTTACAGGGAGAGGGACTGAAGCTTTCTTT. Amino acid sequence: CASSFTGRGTEAFF.